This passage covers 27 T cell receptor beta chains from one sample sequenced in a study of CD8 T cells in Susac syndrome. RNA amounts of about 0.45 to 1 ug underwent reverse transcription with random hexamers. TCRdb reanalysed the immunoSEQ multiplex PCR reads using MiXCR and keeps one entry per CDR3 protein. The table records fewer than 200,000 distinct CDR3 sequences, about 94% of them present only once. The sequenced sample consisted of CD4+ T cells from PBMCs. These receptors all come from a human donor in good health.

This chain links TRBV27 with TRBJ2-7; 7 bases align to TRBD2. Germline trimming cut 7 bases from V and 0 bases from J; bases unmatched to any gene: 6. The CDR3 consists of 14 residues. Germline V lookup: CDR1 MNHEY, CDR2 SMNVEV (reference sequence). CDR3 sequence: CASKGAGSSYEQYF. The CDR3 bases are TGTGCCAGCAAAGGAGCGGGGAGCTCCTACGAGCAGTACTTC.

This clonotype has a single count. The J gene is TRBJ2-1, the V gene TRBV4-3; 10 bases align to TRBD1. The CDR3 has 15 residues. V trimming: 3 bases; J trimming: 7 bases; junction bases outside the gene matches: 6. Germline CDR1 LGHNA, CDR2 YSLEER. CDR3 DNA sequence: TGCGCCAGCAGCCACAGGGACAGGGGAGGAAATGAGCAGTTCTTC. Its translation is CASSHRDRGGNEQFF.

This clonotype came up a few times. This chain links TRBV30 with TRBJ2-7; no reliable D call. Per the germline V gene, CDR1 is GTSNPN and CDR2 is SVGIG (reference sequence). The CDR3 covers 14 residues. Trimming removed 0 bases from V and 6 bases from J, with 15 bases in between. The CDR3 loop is CAWSVRVGFGEQYF. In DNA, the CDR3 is TGTGCCTGGAGTGTACGTGTGGGATTCGGCGAGCAGTACTTC.

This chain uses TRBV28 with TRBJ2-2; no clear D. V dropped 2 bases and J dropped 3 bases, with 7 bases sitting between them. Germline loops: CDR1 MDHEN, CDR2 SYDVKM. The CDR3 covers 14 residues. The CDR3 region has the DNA TGTGCCAGCAGTTTAAGCTTGGACACCGGGGAGCTGTTTTTT. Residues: CASSLSLDTGELFF.

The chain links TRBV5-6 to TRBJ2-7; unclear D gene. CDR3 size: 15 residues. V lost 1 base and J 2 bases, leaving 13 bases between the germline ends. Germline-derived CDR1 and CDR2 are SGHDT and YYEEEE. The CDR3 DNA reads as TGTGCCAGCAGCTTGATCCAGCACAGAGCCTACGAGCAGTACTTC. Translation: CASSLIQHRAYEQYF.

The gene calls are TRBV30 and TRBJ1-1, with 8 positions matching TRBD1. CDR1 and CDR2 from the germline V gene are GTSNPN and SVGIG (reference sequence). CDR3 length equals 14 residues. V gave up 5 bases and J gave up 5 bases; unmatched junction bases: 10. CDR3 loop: CAWARRTGRTEAFF. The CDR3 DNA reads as TGTGCCTGGGCTCGACGGACAGGGAGGACTGAAGCTTTCTTT.

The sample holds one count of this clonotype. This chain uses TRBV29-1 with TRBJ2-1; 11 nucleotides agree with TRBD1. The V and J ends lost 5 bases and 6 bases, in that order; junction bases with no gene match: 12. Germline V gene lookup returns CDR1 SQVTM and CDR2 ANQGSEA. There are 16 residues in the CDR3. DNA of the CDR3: TGCAGCGTTCGGGACAGGGGGTCCCTCATCTCCAATGAGCAGTTCTTC. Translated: CSVRDRGSLISNEQFF.

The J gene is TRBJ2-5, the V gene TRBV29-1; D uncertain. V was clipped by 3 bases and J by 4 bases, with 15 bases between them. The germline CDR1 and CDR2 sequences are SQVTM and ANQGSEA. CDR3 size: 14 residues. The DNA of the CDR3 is TGCAGCGTTGAGCTCGGTGTGACAAGAGAGACCCAGTACTTC. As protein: CSVELGVTRETQYF.

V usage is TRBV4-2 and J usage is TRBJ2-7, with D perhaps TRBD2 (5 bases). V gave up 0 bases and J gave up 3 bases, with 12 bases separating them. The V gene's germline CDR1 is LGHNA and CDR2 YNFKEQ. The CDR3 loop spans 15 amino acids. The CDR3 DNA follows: TGTGCCAGCAGCCAAGATAGGACTGATAACTACGAGCAGTACTTC. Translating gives CASSQDRTDNYEQYF.

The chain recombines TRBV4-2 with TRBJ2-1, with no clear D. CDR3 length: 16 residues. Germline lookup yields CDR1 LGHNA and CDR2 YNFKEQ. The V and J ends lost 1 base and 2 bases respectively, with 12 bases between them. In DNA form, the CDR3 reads TGTGCCAGCAGCCAAGGACTTGTAATCCCCTACAATGAGCAGTTCTTC. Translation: CASSQGLVIPYNEQFF.

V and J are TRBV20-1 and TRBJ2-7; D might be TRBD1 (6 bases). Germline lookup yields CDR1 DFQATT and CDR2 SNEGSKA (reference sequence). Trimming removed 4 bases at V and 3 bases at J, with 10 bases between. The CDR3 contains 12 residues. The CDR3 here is CSANGQYYEQYF. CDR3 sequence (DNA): TGCAGTGCTAACGGACAGTACTACGAGCAGTACTTC.

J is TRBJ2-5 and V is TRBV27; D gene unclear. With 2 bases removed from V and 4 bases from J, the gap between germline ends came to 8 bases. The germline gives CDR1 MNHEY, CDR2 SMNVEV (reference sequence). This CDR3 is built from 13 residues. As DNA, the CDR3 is TGTGCCAGCAGTTTAGGTTTCGGAGAGACCCAGTACTTC. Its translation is CASSLGFGETQYF.

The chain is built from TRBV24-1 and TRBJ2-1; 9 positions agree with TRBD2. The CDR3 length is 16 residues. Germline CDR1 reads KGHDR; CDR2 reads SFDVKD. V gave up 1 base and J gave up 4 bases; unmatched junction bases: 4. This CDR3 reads CATSDFGSGRYNEQFF. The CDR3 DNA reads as TGTGCCACCAGTGATTTTGGAAGCGGGAGGTACAATGAGCAGTTCTTC.

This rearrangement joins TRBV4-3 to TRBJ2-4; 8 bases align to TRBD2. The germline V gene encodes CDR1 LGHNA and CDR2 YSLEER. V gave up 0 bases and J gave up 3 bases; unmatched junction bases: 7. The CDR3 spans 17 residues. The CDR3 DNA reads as TGCGCCAGCAGCCAAGACCTCGGGGGGGACGGCAAAAACATTCAGTACTTC. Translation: CASSQDLGGDGKNIQYF.

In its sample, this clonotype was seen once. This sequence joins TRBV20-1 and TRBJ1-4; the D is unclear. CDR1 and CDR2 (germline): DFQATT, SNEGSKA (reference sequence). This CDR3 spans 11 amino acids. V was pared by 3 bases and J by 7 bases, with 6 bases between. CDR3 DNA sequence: TGCAGTGCTAGTGCCGGTGAAAAACTGTTTTTT. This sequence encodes CSASAGEKLFF.

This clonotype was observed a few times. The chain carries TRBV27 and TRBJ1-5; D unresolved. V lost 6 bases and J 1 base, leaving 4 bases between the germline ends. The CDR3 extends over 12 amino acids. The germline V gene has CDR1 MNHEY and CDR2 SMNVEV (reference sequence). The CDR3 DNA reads TGTGCCAGCAGGAAGAGCAATCAGCCCCAGCATTTT. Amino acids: CASRKSNQPQHF.

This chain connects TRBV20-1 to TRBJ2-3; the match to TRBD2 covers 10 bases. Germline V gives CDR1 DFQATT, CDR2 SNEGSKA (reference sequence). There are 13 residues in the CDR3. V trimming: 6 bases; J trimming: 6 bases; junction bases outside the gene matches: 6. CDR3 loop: CSASSGRGDTQYF. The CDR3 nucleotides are TGCAGTGCCTCTAGCGGGAGAGGGGATACGCAGTATTTT.

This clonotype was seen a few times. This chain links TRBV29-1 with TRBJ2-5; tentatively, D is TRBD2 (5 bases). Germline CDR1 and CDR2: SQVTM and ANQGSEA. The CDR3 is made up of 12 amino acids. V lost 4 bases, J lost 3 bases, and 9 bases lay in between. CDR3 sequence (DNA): TGCAGCGTTGTCTCCGGGGAAGAGACCCAGTACTTC. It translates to CSVVSGEETQYF.

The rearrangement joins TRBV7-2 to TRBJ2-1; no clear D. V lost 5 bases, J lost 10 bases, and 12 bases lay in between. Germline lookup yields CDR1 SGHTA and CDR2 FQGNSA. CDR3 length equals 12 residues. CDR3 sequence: CASSTLTEEQFF. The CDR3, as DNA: TGTGCCAGCAGCACCTTGACCGAAGAGCAGTTCTTC.

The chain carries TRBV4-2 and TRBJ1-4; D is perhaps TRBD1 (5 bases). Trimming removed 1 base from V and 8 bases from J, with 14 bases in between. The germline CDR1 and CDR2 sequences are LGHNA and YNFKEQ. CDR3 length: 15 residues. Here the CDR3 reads CASSQGGQGREKLFF. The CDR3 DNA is TGTGCCAGCAGCCAAGGAGGGCAGGGAAGAGAAAAACTGTTTTTT.

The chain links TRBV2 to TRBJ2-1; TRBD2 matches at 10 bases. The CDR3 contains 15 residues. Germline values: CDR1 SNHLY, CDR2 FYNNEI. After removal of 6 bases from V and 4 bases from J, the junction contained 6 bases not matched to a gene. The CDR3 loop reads CASRAGTSEYNEQFF. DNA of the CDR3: TGTGCCAGCAGAGCCGGGACTAGCGAGTACAATGAGCAGTTCTTC.

The chain's CDR3 is CSATSRDTEAFF. In nucleotides, the CDR3 is TGCAGCGCTACGTCCAGGGACACTGAAGCTTTCTTT. The chain has TRBV29-1 and TRBJ1-1, with D possibly TRBD1 on 5 matching bases. Per the germline V gene, CDR1 is SQVTM and CDR2 is ANQGSEA. The CDR3 is 12 residues long. V was trimmed by 7 bases and J by 3 bases, leaving 12 bases between them.

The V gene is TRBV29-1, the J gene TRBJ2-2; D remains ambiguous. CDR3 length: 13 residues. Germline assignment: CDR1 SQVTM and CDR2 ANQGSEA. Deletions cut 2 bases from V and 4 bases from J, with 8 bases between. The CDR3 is CSVEIMGTGELFF. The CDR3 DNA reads TGCAGCGTTGAAATCATGGGCACCGGGGAGCTGTTTTTT.

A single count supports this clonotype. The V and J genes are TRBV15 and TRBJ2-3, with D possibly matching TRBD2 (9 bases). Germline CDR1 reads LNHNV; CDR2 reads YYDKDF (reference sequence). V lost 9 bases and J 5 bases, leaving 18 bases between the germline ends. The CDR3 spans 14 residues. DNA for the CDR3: TGTGCCACTGCCCTAGCGGGACAGGAAGATACGCAGTATTTT. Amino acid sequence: CATALAGQEDTQYF.

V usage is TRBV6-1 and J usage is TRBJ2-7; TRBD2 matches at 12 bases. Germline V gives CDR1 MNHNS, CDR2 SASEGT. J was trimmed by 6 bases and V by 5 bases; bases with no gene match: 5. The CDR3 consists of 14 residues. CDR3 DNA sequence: TGTGCCAGCAGTTTACTAGCGGGAGGTCTCGAGCAGTACTTC. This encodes CASSLLAGGLEQYF.

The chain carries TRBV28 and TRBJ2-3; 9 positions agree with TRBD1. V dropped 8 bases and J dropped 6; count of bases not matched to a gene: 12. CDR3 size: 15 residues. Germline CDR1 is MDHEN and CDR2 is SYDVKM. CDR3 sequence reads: CASGDRGRGGDTQYF. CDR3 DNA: TGTGCCAGCGGTGACAGGGGGAGAGGAGGTGATACGCAGTATTTT.

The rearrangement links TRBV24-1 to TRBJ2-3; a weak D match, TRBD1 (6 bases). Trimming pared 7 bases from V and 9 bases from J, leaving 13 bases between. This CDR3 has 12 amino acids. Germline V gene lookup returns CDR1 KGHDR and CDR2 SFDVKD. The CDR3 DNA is TGTGCCACCAGCCAGGGGATTGGAACGCAGTATTTT. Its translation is CATSQGIGTQYF.